One sample yielded the 24 T cell receptor beta chains listed below, sequenced in a study of PD-L1 blockade in urothelial cancer. Time point here: peripheral blood 6 weeks after treatment start. Clones were sequenced by immunoSEQ multiplex PCR, and TCRdb holds only the in-frame ones, with some missing. The sample has 120,000 or so clones; roughly 83% are singletons. This material consisted of PBMCs, taken around atezolizumab (anti-PD-L1) treatment. These receptor sequences come from a man aged 50 to 59 with urothelial cancer.

The rearrangement joins TRBV27 to TRBJ2-5; D is possibly TRBD2 (5 bases). The germline V gene has CDR1 MNHEY and CDR2 SMNVEV (reference sequence). The CDR3 contains 14 residues. V was cut by 3 bases and J by 4 bases, with 12 bases left in between. The CDR3: CASSLRGPGETQYF. The CDR3 DNA sequence: TGTGCCAGCAGTTTGAGAGGGCCCGGAGAGACCCAGTACTTC.

The gene calls are TRBV2 and TRBJ1-6; D not certain. This CDR3 spans 15 amino acids. The V end was cut by 0 bases, the J end by 7 bases, with 10 bases between. Germline CDR1 is SNHLY and CDR2 is FYNNEI. The DNA for the CDR3 is TGTGCCAGCAGTGAAGCGTACCAGCGAAATTCACCCCTCCACTTT. Translated, it gives CASSEAYQRNSPLHF.

The chain has TRBV6-1 and TRBJ1-5; D is unresolved. Germline-derived CDR1 and CDR2 are MNHNS and SASEGT. Trimming cost V 2 bases and J 6 bases, with 8 bases left between them. This CDR3 is built from 13 residues. The CDR3, as DNA: TGTGCCAGCAGTGAAAGTCAGGTTCAGCCCCAGCATTTT. This codes for CASSESQVQPQHF.

The rearrangement uses TRBV30 and TRBJ2-1; 7 bases map to TRBD2. Germline loops: CDR1 GTSNPN, CDR2 SVGIG (reference sequence). CDR3 size: 17 residues. Trimming removed 5 bases from V and 6 bases from J; junction bases left unmatched: 19. The DNA for the CDR3 is TGTGCCTGGGGGGTGGGGAGGGTGGCGGAGTGGGGCAATGAGCAGTTCTTC. This gives the protein CAWGVGRVAEWGNEQFF.

Worth noting for this clone: The junction and the germline gene differ at one end; a read error may be behind it. The chain links TRBV6-9 to TRBJ2-1; 10 bases are shared with TRBD2. From germline, CDR1 is MNHGY and CDR2 SVAAGI. The CDR3 length is 16 residues. The CDR3 spells CASSNSSSGSYNEQFF. CDR3 sequence (DNA): TGTGCCAGCAGTAATTCCTCTAGCGGGAGCTACAATGAGCAGTTCTTC.

The rearrangement joins TRBV15 to TRBJ1-1, with D perhaps matching TRBD1 (5 bases). The CDR3 consists of 16 residues. The germline V gene encodes CDR1 LNHNV and CDR2 YYDKDF (reference sequence). The V and J ends lost 0 bases and 3 bases respectively, with 14 bases between them. CDR3 residues: CATSRDPGTGYTEAFF. CDR3 nucleotides: TGTGCCACCAGCAGAGACCCAGGAACAGGCTACACTGAAGCTTTCTTT.

The rearrangement joins TRBV9 to TRBJ2-5; 16 bases are a match to TRBD2. Germline V lookup: CDR1 SGDLS, CDR2 YYNGEE. The ends lost 4 bases at V and 5 bases at J; junction bases unmatched: 8. This CDR3 contains 17 residues. The CDR3 region has the DNA TGTGCCAGCAGCTTTGGGACTAGCGGGAGGGCCGGGGAGACCCAGTACTTC. It translates to CASSFGTSGRAGETQYF.

The gene calls are TRBV23-1 and TRBJ2-5, with no clear D. TRBV23-1 is an ORF, and what it does is uncertain. This CDR3 is 14 amino acids long. V was shortened by 0 bases and J by 1 base, with 6 bases between the two germline ends. CDR3 nucleotide sequence: TGCGCCAGCAGTCAATCAAGCATCCAAGAGACCCAGTACTTC. Residues: CASSQSSIQETQYF.

The chain uses TRBV7-6 and TRBJ2-7, with 8 bases that match TRBD1. There are 13 residues in the CDR3. Losses at the gene ends were 2 bases for V and 5 bases for J; bases not matched to a gene: 2. Per the germline V gene, CDR1 is SGHVS and CDR2 is FNYEAQ. The CDR3 DNA reads TGTGCCAGCAGCTTAAACAGGGGGGACGAGCAGTACTTC. This encodes CASSLNRGDEQYF. Using reference TRBV7-6 and TRBJ2-7 for the parts outside the CDR3, the full variable domain is GAGVSQSPRYKVTKRGQDVALRCDPISGHVSLYWYRQALGQGPEFLTYFNYEAQQDKSGLPNDRFSAERPEGSISTLTIQRTEQRDSAMYRCASSLNRGDEQYFGPGTRLTVT.

This clone has just one count. The V gene is TRBV19, the J gene TRBJ1-1, with D tentatively TRBD1 (5 bases). V was cut by 1 base and J by 6 bases, with 18 bases left in between. The germline gives CDR1 LNHDA, CDR2 SQIVND (reference sequence). The CDR3 is made up of 16 amino acids. The CDR3 here is CASSIGPSLGTSEAFF. Written as DNA, the CDR3 is TGTGCCAGTAGTATAGGGCCGAGCTTGGGGACTTCTGAAGCTTTCTTT.

The CDR3 reads CAWSVGTSGNEQFF. As DNA, the CDR3 is TGTGCCTGGAGTGTAGGGACTAGCGGGAATGAGCAGTTCTTC. The chain couples TRBV30 to TRBJ2-1, with 12 bases identical to TRBD2. The germline V gene encodes CDR1 GTSNPN and CDR2 SVGIG (reference sequence). With 0 bases clipped from V and 7 bases from J, the junction kept 1 base outside the gene matches. The CDR3 spans 14 residues.

This clone has more than one count but fewer than ten. This chain uses TRBV2 with TRBJ2-7; no clear D gene. The CDR3 spans 11 residues. Between the trimmed V and J ends, which lost 6 bases and 5 bases, there was a span of 8 bases. The germline CDR1 and CDR2 sequences are SNHLY and FYNNEI. This CDR3 is CASRRVNEQYF. CDR3 bases: TGTGCCAGCAGACGCGTTAACGAGCAGTACTTC.

The V gene is TRBV6-1, the J gene TRBJ2-3, with 7 nucleotides matching TRBD1. The V segment lost 4 bases and the J segment 7 bases; nucleotides outside the gene matches: 8. From germline, CDR1 is MNHNS and CDR2 SASEGT. The CDR3 length is 14 residues. The CDR3 protein is CASSAGGQSNTQYF. Here the CDR3 DNA reads TGTGCCAGCAGTGCAGGGGGTCAATCTAATACGCAGTATTTT.

This rearrangement joins TRBV5-1 to TRBJ1-4; 9 nucleotides match TRBD1. The CDR3 has 16 amino acids. The V gene's germline CDR1 is SGHRS and CDR2 YFSETQ. V lost 0 bases to trimming and J lost 3 bases; unmatched junction nucleotides: 3. As DNA, the CDR3 is TGCGCCAGCAGCTTGGGGTACAGGGGGCCTAATGAAAAACTGTTTTTT. Its translation is CASSLGYRGPNEKLFF. Using reference TRBV5-1 and TRBJ1-4 for the parts outside the CDR3, the full variable domain is KAGVTQTPRYLIKTRGQQVTLSCSPISGHRSVSWYQQTPGQGLQFLFEYFSETQRNKGNFPGRFSGRQFSNSRSEMNVSTLELGDSALYLCASSLGYRGPNEKLFFGSGTQLSVL.

The chain carries TRBV18 and TRBJ1-4; D perhaps matches TRBD1 (5 bases). Trimming took 6 bases from V and 0 from J, leaving 20 bases between them. Germline-derived CDR1 and CDR2 are KGHSH and LQKENI. The CDR3 is made up of 18 amino acids. The CDR3 spells CASSTAVRGYSTNEKLFF. In DNA, the CDR3 is TGTGCCAGCTCGACGGCCGTTCGGGGGTATTCAACTAATGAAAAACTGTTTTTT.

This chain connects TRBV28 to TRBJ2-1; 10 bases match TRBD1. J was trimmed by 4 bases and V by 6 bases; bases with no gene match: 6. Germline CDR1 is MDHEN and CDR2 is SYDVKM. The CDR3 consists of 15 residues. As DNA, the CDR3 is TGTGCCAGCAGCCGCCCGGGACAGGGGTACAATGAGCAGTTCTTC. Residues: CASSRPGQGYNEQFF. The full variable domain, with the rest looked up from reference TRBV28 and TRBJ2-1, is DVKVTQSSRYLVKRTGEKVFLECVQDMDHENMFWYRQDPGLGLRLIYFSYDVKMKEKGDIPEGYSVSREKKERFSLILESASTNQTSMYLCASSRPGQGYNEQFFGPGTRLTVL.

V is TRBV5-1 and J is TRBJ2-1, with 7 bases lining up with TRBD2. J lost 7 bases, V lost 0 bases, and 16 bases had no gene match. This CDR3 is 18 amino acids long. Germline CDR1 is SGHRS and CDR2 is YFSETQ. The CDR3 coding sequence is TGCGCCAGCAGCTTGGAAAAGAGCGGGATATCCTTTATGAATGAGCAGTTCTTC. It specifies CASSLEKSGISFMNEQFF.

The chain uses TRBV10-3 and TRBJ1-2; D gene unclear. V gave up 0 bases and J gave up 2 bases, with 10 bases separating them. The CDR3 runs to 15 residues. Per the germline V gene, CDR1 is ENHRY and CDR2 is SYGVKD. The CDR3 coding sequence is TGTGCCATCAGTGAGTCCAGAGGGCTCAACTATGGCTACACCTTC. Protein product: CAISESRGLNYGYTF.

The chain recombines TRBV27 with TRBJ2-1; TRBD2 matches 12 bases. CDR1 is MNHEY and CDR2 is SMNVEV in the germline V gene (reference sequence). This CDR3 is 14 amino acids long. J lost 9 bases, V lost 7 bases, and 7 bases had no gene match. The CDR3 region is CASMRTSGIGEQFF. Written as DNA, the CDR3 is TGTGCCAGCATGCGGACTAGCGGGATCGGTGAGCAGTTCTTC.

This clone occurred a few times. The chain employs TRBV7-9 and TRBJ2-1; 9 nucleotides align to TRBD1. CDR1 is SEHNR and CDR2 is FQNEAQ in the germline V gene (reference sequence). The V segment lost 5 bases and the J segment 10 bases; nucleotides outside the gene matches: 21. The CDR3 length is 18 residues. This chain's CDR3 is CASSGRDSGTGLEPEQFF. The CDR3 coding sequence is TGTGCCAGCAGCGGACGAGACTCCGGGACAGGGCTTGAGCCGGAGCAGTTCTTC.

This sequence joins TRBV7-9 and TRBJ1-5, with a weak D call TRBD1 (5 bases). The germline V and J ends were trimmed by 3 bases and 5 bases, with 17 bases remaining between them. The CDR3 extends over 16 amino acids. Germline V gives CDR1 SEHNR, CDR2 FQNEAQ (reference sequence). In DNA, the CDR3 is TGTGCCAGCAGCTTCGTGACTGGGGGGGTCCATCAGCCCCAGCATTTT. Its protein product is CASSFVTGGVHQPQHF.

The J gene is TRBJ2-3, the V gene TRBV11-2, with D hard to call. This CDR3 comprises 13 residues. The germline V gene has CDR1 SGHAT and CDR2 FQNNGV. V lost 1 base and J lost 3, with 5 bases in between. The CDR3 nucleotides are TGTGCCAGCAGCTTAGGTAGTACAGATACGCAGTATTTT. Encoded protein: CASSLGSTDTQYF. Using reference TRBV11-2 and TRBJ2-3 for the parts outside the CDR3, the full variable domain is EAGVAQSPRYKIIEKRQSVAFWCNPISGHATLYWYQQILGQGPKLLIQFQNNGVVDDSQLPKDRFSAERLKGVDSTLKIQPAKLEDSAVYLCASSLGSTDTQYFGPGTRLTVL.

This chain uses TRBV9 with TRBJ2-2; D gene uncertain. The V gene lost 0 bases and the J gene lost 3 bases, with 15 bases spanning the gap. Germline V gives CDR1 SGDLS, CDR2 YYNGEE. The CDR3 is 17 residues long. CDR3 region: CASSVASRGSYTGELFF. The CDR3 DNA reads TGTGCCAGCAGCGTAGCTTCGCGAGGCTCTTACACCGGGGAGCTGTTTTTT.

There are a few counts of this clone. This rearrangement joins TRBV27 to TRBJ2-5; TRBD1 agrees at 7 bases. The CDR3 has 14 residues. The V gene's germline CDR1 is MNHEY and CDR2 SMNVEV (reference sequence). With V trimmed by 5 bases and J by 5 bases, 8 bases remained unmatched. The CDR3 DNA reads TGTGCCAGCAGTATGCGACAGGGATGGGAGACCCAGTACTTC. Translated: CASSMRQGWETQYF.